These T cell receptor beta chains were read from a single sample in a study of radiotherapy plus CTLA-4 blockade in lung cancer. Method: immunoSEQ multiplex PCR; TCRdb's copy keeps in-frame clones and lacks some. The data show roughly 78,000 clones, roughly 80% seen once. The material sequenced was peripheral blood, taken from a patient treated with radiotherapy plus ipilimumab. Receptors originate from a human donor with non-small cell lung cancer who had a complete response to radiotherapy plus ipilimumab. The CDR3 runs from the conserved cysteine through the conserved F or W. Each record gives: D gene, V gene, J gene, clone size, CDR3 DNA, CDR3 protein. A D gene is named only where the DNA matches it firmly. The listing skips clone size in some rows; elsewhere it reads once, few, many or a size class.

d_gene: -
v_gene: TRBV28
j_gene: TRBJ1-2
abundance: -
CDR3nt: TGTGCCAGCAGTTTATTTACAAGCTATGGCTACACCTTC
CDR3aa: CASSLFTSYGYTF

d_gene: -
v_gene: TRBV5-1
j_gene: TRBJ2-3
abundance: -
CDR3nt: TGCGCCAGCAGCTTGACTACTGGAAGAGCGGATACGCAGTATTTT
CDR3aa: CASSLTTGRADTQYF

d_gene: TRBD1
v_gene: TRBV29-1
j_gene: TRBJ2-6
abundance: -
CDR3nt: TGCAGCGTAGCAATCACGGGGACAGGGGTCGGTGGTGGGGCCAACGTCCTGACTTTC
CDR3aa: CSVAITGTGVGGGANVLTF

d_gene: TRBD1
v_gene: TRBV6-5
j_gene: TRBJ2-7
abundance: -
CDR3nt: TGTGCCAGCAGACTGACAGGGGATGCATCCTACGAGCAGTACTTC
CDR3aa: CASRLTGDASYEQYF

d_gene: -
v_gene: TRBV9
j_gene: TRBJ1-5
abundance: -
CDR3nt: TGTGCCAGCAGCACAAGCTGGATGGGCAATCAGCCCCAGCATTTT
CDR3aa: CASSTSWMGNQPQHF

d_gene: -
v_gene: TRBV19
j_gene: TRBJ1-2
abundance: few
CDR3nt: TGTGCCAGTAGTATAGTGACGGGGTACTATGGCTACACCTTC
CDR3aa: CASSIVTGYYGYTF

d_gene: TRBD1
v_gene: TRBV19
j_gene: TRBJ2-1
abundance: -
CDR3nt: TGTGGATCCGGGACAGGGGGTGGTGAGCAGTTCTTC
CDR3aa: CGSGTGGGEQFF

d_gene: -
v_gene: TRBV7-2
j_gene: TRBJ1-5
abundance: -
CDR3nt: TGTGCCAGCAGGTCCTTAGGCCAGCCCCAGCATTTT
CDR3aa: CASRSLGQPQHF

d_gene: TRBD1
v_gene: TRBV7-9
j_gene: TRBJ2-7
abundance: -
CDR3nt: TGTGCCAGCAGCCCGCGAGGACAGGGGGCCATAAACGAGCAGTACTTC
CDR3aa: CASSPRGQGAINEQYF

d_gene: -
v_gene: TRBV9
j_gene: TRBJ1-4
abundance: -
CDR3nt: TGTGCCAGCAGCGTAGGCGATCTCGCCGCAAGTGAAAAACTGTTTTTT
CDR3aa: CASSVGDLAASEKLFF

d_gene: -
v_gene: TRBV19
j_gene: TRBJ1-3
abundance: few
CDR3nt: TGTGCCAGTTCCTCCGGGGTTGGAAACACCATATATTTT
CDR3aa: CASSSGVGNTIYF

d_gene: -
v_gene: TRBV6-5
j_gene: TRBJ2-3
abundance: -
CDR3nt: TGTGCCAGCAGGGGCGGAGCAGATACGCAGTATTTT
CDR3aa: CASRGGADTQYF

d_gene: -
v_gene: TRBV9
j_gene: TRBJ1-5
abundance: once
CDR3nt: TGTGCCAGCAGCGTAGCGGACGACAATCAGCCCCAGCATTTT
CDR3aa: CASSVADDNQPQHF

d_gene: -
v_gene: TRBV12-5
j_gene: TRBJ2-1
abundance: once
CDR3nt: TGTGCTAGTGAAGCAGGGATTAGCTCCTACAATGAGCAGTTCTTC
CDR3aa: CASEAGISSYNEQFF

d_gene: TRBD1
v_gene: TRBV5-1
j_gene: TRBJ2-5
abundance: once
CDR3nt: TGCGCCAGCAGCTTGACCGGACAGGGGGTCTGGGAGACCCAGTACTTC
CDR3aa: CASSLTGQGVWETQYF